The clone carrying this T cell receptor (beta chain) was picked up one time. Its target is not known. The record originates from a study of CD8 T cells in Susac syndrome. Study findings and constraints: In total CD8+ repertoires, 15 to 20 Susac-specific public clones were found, and a few in CD8+ TEMRA repertoires. It was acknowledged in the study that its TCR sequencing and HLA analysis involved a relatively small number of individuals.

The authors reverse transcribed about 0.5 to 1 ug RNA with random hexamers. Amplification of TCR beta CDR3 spanned 54 Vbeta and 13 Jbeta via immunoSEQ multiplex PCR. TCRdb redid the calling of the immunoSEQ multiplex PCR reads with MiXCR, one entry per CDR3 protein. Here the sample spans about 120,000 distinct CDR3 sequences, roughly 94% being singletons. The germline CDR1 and CDR2 sequences are MRHNA and SNTAGT. The CDR3 is 13 amino acids. The V and J ends lost 0 bases and 9 bases respectively, with 9 bases between them. What was sequenced was CD8+ T cells from PBMCs. This TCR was sampled from a human donor with Susac syndrome. V usage is TRBV6-4 and J usage is TRBJ1-5; D unclear. DNA for the CDR3: TGTGCCAGCAGTGACTCGGGCTCCGCGCCCCAGCATTTT. It specifies CASSDSGSAPQHF.